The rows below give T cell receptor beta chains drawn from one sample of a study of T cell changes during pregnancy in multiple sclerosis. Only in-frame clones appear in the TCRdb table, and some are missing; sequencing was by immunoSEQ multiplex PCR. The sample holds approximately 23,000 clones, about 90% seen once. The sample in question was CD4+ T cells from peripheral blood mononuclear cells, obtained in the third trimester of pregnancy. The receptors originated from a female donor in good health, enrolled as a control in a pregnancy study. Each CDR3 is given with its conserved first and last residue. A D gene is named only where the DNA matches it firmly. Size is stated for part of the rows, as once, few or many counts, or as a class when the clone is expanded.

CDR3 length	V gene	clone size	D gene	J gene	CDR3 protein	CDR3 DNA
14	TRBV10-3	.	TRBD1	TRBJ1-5	CAIGEGASNQPQHF	TGTGCCATCGGAGAGGGGGCTAGCAATCAGCCCCAGCATTTT
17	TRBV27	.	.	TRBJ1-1	CASSLWGGRGINTEAFF	TGTGCCAGCAGTTTATGGGGGGGCAGGGGAATTAACACTGAAGCTTTCTTT
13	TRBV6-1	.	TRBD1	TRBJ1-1	CASSEVLTGPARF	TGTGCCAGCAGTGAGGTACTGACAGGGCCTGCCCGTTTT
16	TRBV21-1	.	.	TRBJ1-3	CASQKTGEGSGNTIYF	TGTGCCAGCCAAAAGACAGGGGAGGGCTCTGGAAACACCATATATTTT
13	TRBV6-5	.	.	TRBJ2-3	CASSEQWADTQYF	TGTGCCAGCAGTGAACAGTGGGCAGATACGCAGTATTTT
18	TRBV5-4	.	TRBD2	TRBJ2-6	CASSLEWAGDSGANVLTF	TGTGCCAGCAGCTTGGAGTGGGCGGGGGACTCTGGGGCCAACGTCCTGACTTTC
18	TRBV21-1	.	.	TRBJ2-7	CASQTQRPATSGNYEQYF	TGTGCCAGCCAAACTCAAAGACCCGCGACTAGCGGGAATTACGAGCAGTACTTC
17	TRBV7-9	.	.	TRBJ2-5	CASSTQGGEPSMSIQYF	TGTGCCAGCAGCACCCAAGGCGGGGAGCCCTCCATGAGTATCCAGTACTTC
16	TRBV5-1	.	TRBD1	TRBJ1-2	CASSSGTGVPNYGYTF	TGCGCCAGCAGCTCTGGGACAGGGGTCCCTAACTATGGCTACACCTTC
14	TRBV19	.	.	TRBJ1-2	CASTSSQGYGGYTF	TGTGCCAGTACGTCATCCCAGGGGTATGGGGGCTACACCTTC
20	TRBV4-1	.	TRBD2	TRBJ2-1	CASSQDWETSGIDPYNEQFF	TGCGCCAGCAGCCAAGATTGGGAGACTAGCGGGATCGACCCCTACAATGAGCAGTTCTTC
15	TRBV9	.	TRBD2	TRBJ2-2	CASSVREGLTGELFF	TGTGCCAGCAGCGTACGGGAGGGCCTAACCGGGGAGCTGTTTTTT
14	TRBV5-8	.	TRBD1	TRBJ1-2	CASSFRQGGSSYTF	TGTGCCAGCAGCTTCCGACAGGGGGGGAGTAGCTACACCTTC
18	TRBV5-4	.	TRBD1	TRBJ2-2	CASSLGVMRDSYTGELFF	TGTGCCAGCAGCTTGGGGGTTATGAGGGACAGCTACACCGGGGAGCTGTTTTTT
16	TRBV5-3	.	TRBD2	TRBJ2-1	CARATFCGSSYNEQFF	TGTGCCAGAGCGACCTTTTGCGGGAGCTCCTACAATGAGCAGTTCTTC
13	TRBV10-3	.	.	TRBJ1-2	CAISEARPQSYTF	TGTGCCATCAGTGAGGCGCGGCCTCAGAGCTACACCTTC
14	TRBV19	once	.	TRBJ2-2	CASSTPEGTGELFF	TGTGCCAGTAGTACCCCGGAGGGCACCGGGGAGCTGTTTTTT
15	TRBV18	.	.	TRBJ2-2	CASQPNREGGGELFF	TGTGCCAGCCAACCGAACAGGGAAGGAGGCGGGGAGCTGTTTTTT
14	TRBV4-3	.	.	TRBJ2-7	CASSQAESPSRQYF	TGCGCCAGCAGCCAAGCTGAGTCACCTAGCCGGCAGTACTTC
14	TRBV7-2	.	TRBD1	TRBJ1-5	CASSPTGGNQPQHF	TGTGCCAGCAGCCCGACAGGGGGGAATCAGCCCCAGCATTTT
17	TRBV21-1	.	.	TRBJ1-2	CASSQEGQGGFNYGYTF	TGTGCCAGCAGCCAGGAGGGACAGGGTGGCTTTAACTATGGCTACACCTTC
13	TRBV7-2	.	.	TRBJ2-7	CASSNSTSYEQYF	TGTGCCAGCAGCAATTCTACTAGCTACGAGCAGTACTTC
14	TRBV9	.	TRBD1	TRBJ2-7	CASSARDRPYEQYF	TGTGCCAGCAGCGCCCGGGACAGACCCTACGAGCAGTACTTC
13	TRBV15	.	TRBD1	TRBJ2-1	CATSGGQGYEQFF	TGTGCCACCAGCGGGGGACAGGGGTATGAGCAGTTCTTC
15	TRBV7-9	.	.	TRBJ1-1	CASTSSAMGQHEAFF	TGTGCCAGCACCTCATCGGCTATGGGGCAGCACGAAGCTTTCTTT
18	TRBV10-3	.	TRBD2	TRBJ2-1	CAISESLRGTSGKNEQFF	TGTGCCATCAGTGAGTCACTCCGCGGGACTAGCGGGAAAAATGAGCAGTTCTTC
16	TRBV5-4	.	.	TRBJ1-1	CASSLASAGPNTEAFF	TGTGCCAGCAGCTTGGCTAGTGCGGGTCCGAACACTGAAGCTTTCTTT
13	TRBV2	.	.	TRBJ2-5	CASRGQLQETQYF	TGTGCCAGTAGAGGACAGTTACAAGAGACCCAGTACTTC
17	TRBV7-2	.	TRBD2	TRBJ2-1	CASSLSWAAGGKVEQFF	TGTGCCAGCAGCTTAAGCTGGGCAGCGGGGGGTAAGGTTGAGCAGTTCTTC